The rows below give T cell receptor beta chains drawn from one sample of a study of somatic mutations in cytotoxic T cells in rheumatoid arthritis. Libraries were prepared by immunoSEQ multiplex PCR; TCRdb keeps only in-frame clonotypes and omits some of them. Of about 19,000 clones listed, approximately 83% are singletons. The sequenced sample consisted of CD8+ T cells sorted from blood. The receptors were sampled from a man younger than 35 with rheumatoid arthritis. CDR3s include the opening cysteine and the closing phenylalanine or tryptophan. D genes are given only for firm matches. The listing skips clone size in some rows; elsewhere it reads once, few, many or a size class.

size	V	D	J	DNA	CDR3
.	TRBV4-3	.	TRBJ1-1	TGCGCCAGCAGCCACTACTCCAGGGGGAACACTGAAGCTTTCTTT	CASSHYSRGNTEAFF
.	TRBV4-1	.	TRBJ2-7	TGCGCCAGCAGCCAAGTCGGGGATCCGGGAGAGCAGTACTTC	CASSQVGDPGEQYF
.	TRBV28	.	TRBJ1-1	TGTGCCAGCAGGTTGCTGGTATCGATCATGAACACTGAAGCTTTCTTT	CASRLLVSIMNTEAFF
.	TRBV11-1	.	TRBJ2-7	TGTGCCAGCAGCTTAGCTGGAAACGAGCAGTACTTC	CASSLAGNEQYF
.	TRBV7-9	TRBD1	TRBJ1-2	TGTGCCAGCAGCGCCCCGTGGGACAGGATTCTAGATGGCTACACCTTC	CASSAPWDRILDGYTF
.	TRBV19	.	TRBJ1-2	TGTGCCAGTAGTATAGGACAGGATGGCTACACCTTC	CASSIGQDGYTF
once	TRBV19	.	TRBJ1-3	TGTGCCAGTAGTATAGAAGGGCTGACTGGAAACACCATATATTTT	CASSIEGLTGNTIYF
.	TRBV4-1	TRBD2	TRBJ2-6	TGCGCCAGCAGCCATCTAGGACTAGCGGGGGTAAGCTCTGGGGCCAACGTCCTGACTTTC	CASSHLGLAGVSSGANVLTF
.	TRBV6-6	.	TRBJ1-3	TGTGCCAGCAGGCTGATCGGCTCCTCTGGAAACACCATATATTTT	CASRLIGSSGNTIYF
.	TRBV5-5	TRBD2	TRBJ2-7	TGTGCCAGCAGCTCGCCTAGCGGGGGGCCTCTCTACGAGCAGTACTTC	CASSSPSGGPLYEQYF
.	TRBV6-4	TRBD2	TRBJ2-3	TGTGCCAGCAGTAGCGGGGGGGCCACAGATACGCAGTATTTT	CASSSGGATDTQYF